This TCR beta chain was identified in a study of blood T cell repertoires in COVID-19. Across the study: The cDNA or gDNA used as material had been derived from T cells, B-cell-depleted T cells, or PBMCs.

Using immunoSEQ multiplex PCR, the repertoire was profiled, and TCRdb retains in-frame clones only, with some absent. Counted here are 88,000 or so clones, 85% occurring once; the ten biggest clones make up 3.5% to 4.5%. This sequence originates from a man aged 55 to 69 with acute or convalescent COVID-19. Sample: peripheral blood.

CDR3 coding DNA: TGCAGTGCTAGACTCGGGGAGACCCAGTACTTC. It translates to CSARLGETQYF. The rearrangement joins TRBV20-1 to TRBJ2-5, with D hard to call. Germline lookup yields CDR1 DFQATT and CDR2 SNEGSKA (reference sequence). V shed 2 bases and J shed 5 bases, with 6 bases lying between them. The CDR3 loop spans 11 amino acids.